The clone carrying this TCR beta chain was recorded a few times. The sample is drawn from a study of shared clonotypes between healthy human individuals. This CDR3 spans 12 amino acids. Trimming cost V 10 bases and J 2 bases; bases outside gene matches: 4. Germline assignment: CDR1 ENHRY and CDR2 SYGVKD. Here immunoSEQ multiplex PCR was the method, and the copy in TCRdb shows in-frame clones only, minus some. This table holds 2 million to 3 million clones, roughly nine tenths found once. J is TRBJ1-2 and V is TRBV10-3; 7 bases map to TRBD1. Material: naive CD4+ T cells sorted from blood. Subset reported: CD45RA+ positively selected. The TCR originated in a young man in good health. In nucleotides, the CDR3 is TGTGCCACCTCGGGACAGAACTATGGCTACACCTTC. Amino acid sequence: CATSGQNYGYTF.